Each of the 21 T cell receptor beta chains below was sequenced from the same sample in a study of CD8+ T cells in alopecia areata. Reverse transcribed after extraction, RNA yielded cDNA as the sequencing template. Profiled with immunoSEQ multiplex PCR; TCRdb holds only in-frame clones, not every one. The table lists 200,000 to 250,000 clones, 50% to 70% of them singletons, with around 0.46% in the top ten. The source material was CD4+ T cells sorted from blood, sampled at week 0. The receptors come from a human donor with alopecia areata.

Comments on this clone: This CDR3 is also generated by other DNA sequences in the sample. The chain couples TRBV2 to TRBJ2-3, with D perhaps matching TRBD2 (5 bases). V lost 3 bases, J lost 0 bases, and 7 bases lay in between. The CDR3 length is 14 residues. Germline V gene lookup returns CDR1 SNHLY and CDR2 FYNNEI. The CDR3 nucleotides are TGTGCCAGCAGTGAGAGCGGAAGCACAGATACGCAGTATTTT. Translated, it gives CASSESGSTDTQYF.

V gene TRBV5-6 combines with J gene TRBJ2-4; 12 nucleotides match TRBD1. V shed 1 base, J shed 15 bases, and the junction held 8 bases outside the gene matches. Per germline, CDR1 SGHDT and CDR2 YYEEEE. This CDR3 region has 14 residues. This chain's CDR3 is CASSLRDRGPFWYF. CDR3 bases: TGTGCCAGCAGCTTGAGGGACAGGGGGCCGTTTTGGTACTTC.

This clone was counted only a few times. The chain combines TRBV6-5 with TRBJ2-3, with 9 positions matching TRBD1. Trimming cost V 9 bases and J 0 bases; bases outside gene matches: 7. The CDR3 spans 15 residues. From germline, CDR1 is MNHEY and CDR2 SVGAGI. CDR3 sequence: CASNRGLGSTDTQYF. In DNA form, the CDR3 reads TGTGCCAGTAACAGGGGGCTGGGGAGCACAGATACGCAGTATTTT.

The gene calls are TRBV11-2 and TRBJ1-3, with D hard to call. The V gene's germline CDR1 is SGHAT and CDR2 FQNNGV. The V and J ends lost 1 base and 4 bases respectively, with 8 bases between them. The CDR3 runs to 14 residues. CDR3 sequence reads: CASSLGSAGNTIYF. CDR3 nucleotide sequence: TGTGCCAGCAGCTTAGGGAGCGCGGGAAACACCATATATTTT.

In this sample, this clone turned up a few times. The chain combines TRBV9 with TRBJ2-7, with TRBD2 matching 7 bases. The CDR3 totals 14 residues. From germline, CDR1 is SGDLS and CDR2 YYNGEE. The junction had 9 bases not matched to a gene; V was cut back by 4 bases and J by 5 bases. The DNA of the CDR3 is TGTGCCAGCAGCCCACGGATGGGAGGGAACGAGCAGTACTTC. Translation: CASSPRMGGNEQYF. The full variable domain, completed using reference TRBV9 and TRBJ2-7, is DSGVTQTPKHLITATGQRVTLRCSPRSGDLSVYWYQQSLDQGLQFLIQYYNGEERAKGNILERFSAQQFPDLHSELNLSSLELGDSALYFCASSPRMGGNEQYFGPGTRLTVT.

This clone was recorded a few times. The chain links TRBV7-9 to TRBJ2-3; tentatively, D is TRBD1 (5 bases). V dropped 5 bases and J dropped 2 bases, with 8 bases sitting between them. The CDR3 is made up of 13 amino acids. The V gene's germline CDR1 is SEHNR and CDR2 FQNEAQ (reference sequence). The CDR3 is CASSQDITDTQYF. In nucleotides, the CDR3 is TGTGCCAGCAGCCAGGACATCACAGATACGCAGTATTTT.

This rearrangement joins TRBV6-4 to TRBJ2-3; 8 bases fit TRBD1. Germline V CDR1 and CDR2: MRHNA, SNTAGT. The ends lost 7 bases at V and 0 bases at J; junction bases unmatched: 9. The CDR3 contains 16 residues. CDR3 amino acids: CASTKGTGRSTDTQYF. CDR3 sequence (DNA): TGTGCCAGCACTAAAGGGACAGGTCGAAGCACAGATACGCAGTATTTT.

The chain recombines TRBV6-6 with TRBJ1-1; possibly TRBD1 for D (6 bases). V gave up 2 bases and J gave up 1 base, with 11 bases separating them. The CDR3 consists of 15 residues. Germline loops: CDR1 MNHNY, CDR2 SVGAGI (reference sequence). In nucleotides, the CDR3 is TGTGCCAGCAGTTACCGTCAAGGGGGGAACACTGAAGCTTTCTTT. Its protein is CASSYRQGGNTEAFF.

The J gene is TRBJ1-1, the V gene TRBV29-1; tentative D call: TRBD1 (5 bases). Trimming shortened V by 7 bases and J by 3 bases, and 18 bases separated the two germline ends. The germline V gene encodes CDR1 SQVTM and CDR2 ANQGSEA. This CDR3 is 14 amino acids long. CDR3 in DNA: TGCAGCGGGACACCCGGGACGGTTTACACTGAAGCTTTCTTT. Translation: CSGTPGTVYTEAFF. The variable domain in full, with the rest retrieved from reference TRBV29-1 and TRBJ1-1, is SAVISQKPSRDICQRGTSLTIQCQVDSQVTMMFWYRQQPGQSLTLIATANQGSEATYESGFVIDKFPISRPNLTFSTLTVSNMSPEDSSIYLCSGTPGTVYTEAFFGQGTRLTVV.

This rearrangement joins TRBV28 to TRBJ2-1; no clear D gene. V dropped 5 bases and J dropped 9 bases, with 5 bases sitting between them. The CDR3 covers 10 residues. Looked up from germline, CDR1 is MDHEN and CDR2 is SYDVKM. CDR3 sequence: CASSRTEQFF. DNA of the CDR3: TGTGCCAGCAGTCGGACTGAGCAGTTCTTC.

The chain carries TRBV30 and TRBJ1-1, with D maybe TRBD1 (5 bases). CDR1 GTSNPN and CDR2 SVGIG come from the germline V gene (reference sequence). The CDR3 consists of 18 residues. V dropped 0 bases and J dropped 0 bases, with 20 bases sitting between them. CDR3 sequence reads: CAWSVRQLLWGMNTEAFF. For the CDR3, the DNA is TGTGCCTGGAGTGTACGTCAGCTCCTGTGGGGCATGAACACTGAAGCTTTCTTT.

The chain couples TRBV20-1 to TRBJ2-7; D gene ambiguous. This CDR3 has 11 amino acids. The germline V and J ends were trimmed by 6 bases and 4 bases, with 10 bases remaining between them. The germline V gene has CDR1 DFQATT and CDR2 SNEGSKA (reference sequence). CDR3 coding DNA: TGCAGTGCCCTGACCCTATACGAGCAGTACTTC. Protein product: CSALTLYEQYF.

The chain recombines TRBV5-1 with TRBJ2-7; TRBD2 is a possible D gene (5 bases). The CDR3 length is 12 residues. Looked up from germline, CDR1 is SGHRS and CDR2 is YFSETQ. Trimming took 10 bases from V and 3 from J, leaving 14 bases between them. CDR3 protein: CAPSRGFYEQYF. The CDR3 DNA reads TGCGCCCCCAGCAGAGGGTTCTACGAGCAGTACTTC.

CDR3 protein: CASSAGQGNEKLFF. The CDR3 DNA is TGTGCCAGCAGCGCAGGACAGGGTAATGAAAAACTGTTTTTT. The chain combines TRBV7-9 with TRBJ1-4, with 8 bases matching TRBD1. Germline V gene data show CDR1 as SEHNR and CDR2 as FQNEAQ (reference sequence). This CDR3 region has 14 residues. V lost 5 bases and J lost 4; bases outside the gene matches: 3. Using reference TRBV7-9 and TRBJ1-4 for the parts outside the CDR3, the full variable domain is DTGVSQNPRHKITKRGQNVTFRCDPISEHNRLYWYRQTLGQGPEFLTYFQNEAQLEKSRLLSDRFSAERPKGSFSTLEIQRTEQGDSAMYLCASSAGQGNEKLFFGSGTQLSVL.

CDR3 sequence: CASTSDRASGNQPQHF. DNA for the CDR3: TGTGCCAGCACTTCTGATAGGGCTAGCGGCAATCAGCCCCAGCATTTT. The chain couples TRBV27 to TRBJ1-5; D gene uncertain. This CDR3 spans 16 amino acids. V was clipped by 7 bases and J by 2 bases, with 18 bases between them. Germline-derived CDR1 and CDR2 are MNHEY and SMNVEV (reference sequence).

In its sample, this clone was seen a few times. This chain links TRBV14 with TRBJ1-3; D gene unclear. The CDR3 totals 15 residues. CDR1 is SGHDN, CDR2 FVKESK, per germline. V shed 1 base and J shed 5 bases, with 12 bases lying between them. CDR3 sequence reads: CASSQVPWVRNTIYF. The DNA for the CDR3 is TGTGCCAGCAGCCAAGTTCCATGGGTGAGAAACACCATATATTTT.

This chain links TRBV5-6 with TRBJ1-2, with no clear D. This CDR3 region has 15 residues. Germline CDR1 SGHDT, CDR2 YYEEEE. The V end lost 4 bases, the J end lost 8 bases, and 21 bases lay between the germline ends. In nucleotides, the CDR3 is TGTGCCAGCAGCCACCCGTTAGTAGTCGGTCGCGGCTACACCTTC. The encoded protein is CASSHPLVVGRGYTF.

This chain connects TRBV6-5 to TRBJ1-6, with D possibly TRBD1 on 6 matching bases. V lost 7 bases to trimming and J lost 6 bases, with 7 bases between them. This CDR3 has 12 residues. Germline CDR1 is MNHEY and CDR2 is SVGAGI. CDR3 region: CASNRVNSPLHF. The CDR3 DNA reads TGTGCCAGCAACAGGGTTAATTCACCCCTCCACTTT.

This clone turned up a few times. The rearrangement uses TRBV7-3 and TRBJ2-3; TRBD2 is a possible D gene (7 bases). From germline, CDR1 is SGHTA and CDR2 FQGTGA. V gave up 8 bases and J gave up 5 bases, with 20 bases separating them. This CDR3 spans 15 amino acids. The DNA for the CDR3 is TGTGCCAGCTCCGTAAGTGCGGGGGCCCAAGATACGCAGTATTTT. This sequence encodes CASSVSAGAQDTQYF.

This clone has a handful of counts. J is TRBJ1-5 and V is TRBV29-1, with D perhaps matching TRBD1 (6 bases). Germline CDR1 reads SQVTM; CDR2 reads ANQGSEA. With 6 bases removed from V and 0 bases from J, the gap between germline ends came to 9 bases. The CDR3 consists of 13 residues. In nucleotides, the CDR3 is TGCAGCGTCCAGGGGAATAGCAATCAGCCCCAGCATTTT. Residues: CSVQGNSNQPQHF.

This chain links TRBV19 with TRBJ1-1; D not resolved. Per the germline V gene, CDR1 is LNHDA and CDR2 is SQIVND (reference sequence). CDR3 length: 14 residues. Trimming stripped 7 bases from V and 6 bases from J, with 18 bases between. The CDR3 loop reads CASIRVGQAAEAFF. The DNA of the CDR3 is TGTGCCAGTATTCGGGTCGGGCAGGCCGCTGAAGCTTTCTTT.